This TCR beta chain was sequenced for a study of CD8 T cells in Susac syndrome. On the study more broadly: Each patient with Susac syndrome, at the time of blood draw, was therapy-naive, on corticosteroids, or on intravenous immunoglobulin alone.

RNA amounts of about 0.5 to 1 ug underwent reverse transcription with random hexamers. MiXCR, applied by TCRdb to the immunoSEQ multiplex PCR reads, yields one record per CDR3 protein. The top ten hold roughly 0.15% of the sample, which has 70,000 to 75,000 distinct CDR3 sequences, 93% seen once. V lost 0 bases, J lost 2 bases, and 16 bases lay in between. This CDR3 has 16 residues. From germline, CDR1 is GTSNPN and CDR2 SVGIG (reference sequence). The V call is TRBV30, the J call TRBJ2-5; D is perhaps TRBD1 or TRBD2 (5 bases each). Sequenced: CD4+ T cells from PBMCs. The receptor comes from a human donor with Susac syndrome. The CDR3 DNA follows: TGTGCCTGGAGTGTCGGGACCGCTCAGAATCAAGAGACCCAGTACTTC. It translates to CAWSVGTAQNQETQYF.